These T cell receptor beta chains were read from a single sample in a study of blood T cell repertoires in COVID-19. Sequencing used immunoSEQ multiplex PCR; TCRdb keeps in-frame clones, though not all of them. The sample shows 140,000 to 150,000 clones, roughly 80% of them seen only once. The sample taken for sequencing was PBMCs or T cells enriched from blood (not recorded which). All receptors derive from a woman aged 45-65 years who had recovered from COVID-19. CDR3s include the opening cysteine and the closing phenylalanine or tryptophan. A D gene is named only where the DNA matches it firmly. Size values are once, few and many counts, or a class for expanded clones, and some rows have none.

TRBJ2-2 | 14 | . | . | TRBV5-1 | CASSLGQNTGELFF | TGCGCCAGCAGCTTGGGTCAGAACACCGGGGAGCTGTTTTTT
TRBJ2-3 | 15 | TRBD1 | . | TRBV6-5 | CASSPRQGSTDTQYF | TGTGCCAGCAGCCCAAGACAGGGTAGTACAGATACGCAGTATTTT
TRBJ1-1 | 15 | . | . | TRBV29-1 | CSVGKEGAVWTEAFF | TGCAGCGTTGGAAAGGAGGGCGCGGTCTGGACTGAAGCTTTCTTT
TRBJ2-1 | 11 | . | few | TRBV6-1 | CASSERTGSVF | TGTGCCAGCAGTGAACGAACAGGGTCAGTCTTC
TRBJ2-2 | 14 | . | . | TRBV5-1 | CASSTEGGTGELFF | TGCGCCAGCAGCACAGAGGGAGGCACCGGGGAGCTGTTTTTT
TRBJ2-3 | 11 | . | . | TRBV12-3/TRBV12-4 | CASQFYDTQYF | TGTGCCAGCCAATTCTACGATACGCAGTATTTT
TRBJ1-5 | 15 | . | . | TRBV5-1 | CASSLEVGEDQPQHF | TGCGCCAGCAGCTTGGAGGTAGGGGAAGATCAGCCCCAGCATTTT
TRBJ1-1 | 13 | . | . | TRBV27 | CASSPKLNTEAFF | TGTGCCAGCAGTCCAAAATTGAACACTGAAGCTTTCTTT
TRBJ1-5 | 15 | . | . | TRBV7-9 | CASSRGGGSNQPQHF | TGTGCCAGCAGCCGCGGAGGAGGGAGCAATCAGCCCCAGCATTTT
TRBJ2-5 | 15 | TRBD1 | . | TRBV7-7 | CASSPGTGAVETQYF | TGTGCCAGCAGCCCCGGGACAGGGGCTGTGGAGACCCAGTACTTC
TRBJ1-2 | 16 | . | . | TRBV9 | CASTPSPGGLGYGYTF | TGTGCCAGCACTCCCTCTCCGGGGGGTTTGGGTTATGGCTACACCTTC